These T cell receptor beta chains were read from a single sample in a study of technical replicates of blood from a handful of donors. Measured with immunoSEQ multiplex PCR; TCRdb has only the in-frame clones, and not every one. The table records some 49,000 clones, approximately 90% of them present only once. Sample: PBMCs. All receptors derive from a human donor in good health. Some clones in this sample may be carry-over from other donors' samples. Each CDR3 is given with its conserved first and last residue. The D gene is left open where the match is weak. Not every row has a clone size; where given, it reads once, few, many or a size class.

clone size,J gene,D gene,V gene,CDR3 protein,CDR3 DNA
.,TRBJ2-1,TRBD2,TRBV4-1,CASSQIASGNEQFF,TGCGCCAGCAGCCAAATCGCTAGCGGGAATGAGCAGTTCTTC
.,TRBJ2-7,TRBD1,TRBV5-1,CASSLEGQGLGFEQYF,TGCGCCAGCAGCTTGGAAGGACAGGGCTTGGGTTTCGAGCAGTACTTC
once,TRBJ2-3,.,TRBV7-2,CASSSGRITDTQYF,TGTGCCAGCAGCTCCGGTCGTATTACAGATACGCAGTATTTT
.,TRBJ2-2,TRBD2,TRBV10-3,CAISEPGGLGGELFF,TGTGCCATCAGTGAGCCGGGGGGGCTGGGCGGGGAGCTGTTTTTT
.,TRBJ2-7,.,TRBV5-1,CASSLVLSGYEQYF,TGCGCCAGCAGCTTGGTTCTCTCAGGCTACGAGCAGTACTTC
.,TRBJ2-1,TRBD2,TRBV5-6,CASSSVASGYNEQFF,TGTGCCAGCAGCTCCGTGGCTAGCGGGTACAATGAGCAGTTCTTC
.,TRBJ2-1,.,TRBV6-5,CASSYLPRGNEQFF,TGTGCCAGCAGTTACCTGCCCAGAGGCAATGAGCAGTTCTTC
.,TRBJ2-3,.,TRBV5-1,CASKVQGMDTQYF,TGCGCCAGCAAAGTGCAGGGAATGGATACGCAGTATTTT
.,TRBJ1-5,TRBD1,TRBV4-1,CASSQKPGQVPQHF,TGCGCCAGCAGCCAAAAACCGGGACAGGTGCCCCAGCATTTT
.,TRBJ2-7,.,TRBV7-6,CASSLVQDSYEQYF,TGTGCCAGCAGCTTAGTGCAGGACTCCTACGAGCAGTACTTC
.,TRBJ2-7,.,TRBV7-8,CASTRSSGSYEQYF,TGTGCCAGCACCCGTTCCTCAGGGTCCTACGAGCAGTACTTC
.,TRBJ2-3,TRBD2,TRBV27,CASSPRTSGDPTQYF,TGTGCCAGCAGTCCCCGGACTAGCGGGGACCCTACGCAGTATTTT
.,TRBJ2-1,.,TRBV7-9,CASSRTGLQYNEQFF,TGTGCCAGCAGCCGTACAGGTCTTCAATACAATGAGCAGTTCTTC
medium-sized,TRBJ2-3,TRBD2,TRBV7-9,CASTPGLAEYTDTQYF,TGTGCCAGCACCCCGGGACTAGCGGAGTACACAGATACGCAGTATTTT
.,TRBJ2-2,.,TRBV10-3,CAISDRGASGELFF,TGTGCCATCAGTGATCGGGGGGCATCCGGGGAGCTGTTTTTT
.,TRBJ1-5,.,TRBV2,CASSYAGGSNQPQHF,TGTGCCAGCAGTTACGCGGGAGGAAGCAATCAGCCCCAGCATTTT
.,TRBJ1-1,.,TRBV6-6,CASSPKRNTEAFF,TGTGCCAGCAGCCCTAAAAGGAACACTGAAGCTTTCTTT
.,TRBJ1-1,.,TRBV15,CATSIQGSTEAFF,TGTGCCACCAGCATTCAGGGTTCCACTGAAGCTTTCTTT
.,TRBJ1-2,.,TRBV7-3,CASSPDGVGYTF,TGTGCCAGCAGCCCCGACGGAGTGGGCTACACCTTC
.,TRBJ1-2,.,TRBV4-3,CASSRETGSGGYTF,TGCGCCAGCAGCCGAGAGACAGGTTCGGGAGGCTACACCTTC
once,TRBJ2-3,.,TRBV18,CASSPIFEQVTDTQYF,TGTGCCAGCTCACCAATCTTTGAGCAGGTCACAGATACGCAGTATTTT
few,TRBJ1-5,.,TRBV6-4,CASSSYSNQPQHF,TGTGCCAGCAGTAGCTATAGCAATCAGCCCCAGCATTTT
.,TRBJ1-2,.,TRBV30,CAWRQGISYGYTF,TGTGCCTGGAGACAGGGAATAAGCTATGGCTACACCTTC
.,TRBJ2-5,.,TRBV2,CASSDPGDPTGPGMETQYF,TGTGCCAGCAGTGATCCAGGGGACCCCACAGGACCGGGGATGGAGACCCAGTACTTC
few,TRBJ2-1,.,TRBV6-1,CASHNDRPIDNEQFF,TGTGCCAGCCATAACGACAGGCCCATCGACAATGAGCAGTTCTTC
.,TRBJ2-7,.,TRBV14,CASSQDRGQSYEQYF,TGTGCCAGCAGCCAAGATCGTGGACAGTCCTACGAGCAGTACTTC
.,TRBJ2-7,TRBD1,TRBV7-6,CASSSTPGTGVSYEQYF,TGTGCCAGCAGCTCCACCCCCGGTACAGGGGTCTCCTACGAGCAGTACTTC
.,TRBJ1-5,.,TRBV4-1,CASSQVGQGDNQPQHF,TGCGCCAGCAGCCAGGTCGGCCAGGGCGACAATCAGCCCCAGCATTTT
once,TRBJ2-5,TRBD2,TRBV5-1,CASSFGTTQETQYF,TGCGCCAGCAGCTTCGGGACTACCCAAGAGACCCAGTACTTC
.,TRBJ2-5,TRBD2,TRBV13,CASSPASGGQETQYF,TGTGCCAGCAGCCCGGCGTCCGGGGGGCAAGAGACCCAGTACTTC
.,TRBJ1-3,TRBD1,TRBV7-2,CASRLQTGGGGNTIYF,TGTGCCAGCAGACTCCAGACAGGGGGCGGTGGAAACACCATATATTTT
.,TRBJ2-7,.,TRBV6-1,CASSGPRAYEQYF,TGTGCCAGCAGCGGTCCCAGGGCCTACGAGCAGTACTTC
.,TRBJ1-1,.,TRBV27,CASSYRQNTEAFF,TGTGCCAGCAGCTACAGACAGAACACTGAAGCTTTCTTT
.,TRBJ2-7,.,TRBV10-3,CAISEGQGHEQYF,TGTGCCATCAGTGAGGGTCAGGGCCACGAGCAGTACTTC
.,TRBJ2-3,TRBD2,TRBV6-6,CASRDPGLGTDTQYF,TGTGCCAGCAGAGACCCGGGACTAGGCACAGATACGCAGTATTTT